This T cell receptor (beta chain) was sequenced in a study of blood T cell repertoires in COVID-19. The CDR3 totals 16 residues. The ends lost 5 bases at V and 7 bases at J; junction bases unmatched: 10. Germline assignment: CDR1 MDHEN and CDR2 SYDVKM. TCRdb keeps only in-frame clones here, not all; method: immunoSEQ multiplex PCR. The data contain 150,000 to 200,000 clones, about 88% of them singletons. Everyone who took part was roughly 18 to 89 years old, and they came from 20 to 25 US areas. This TCR came from a woman younger than 30 who had recovered from COVID-19. Sequenced sample: PBMCs or T cells enriched from blood (not recorded which). The gene calls are TRBV28 and TRBJ2-1; 11 nucleotides align to TRBD2. CDR3 sequence reads: CASSQSKLAGENEQFF. DNA for the CDR3: TGTGCCAGCAGTCAATCTAAACTAGCGGGAGAAAATGAGCAGTTCTTC. The whole variable domain, filled in from reference TRBV28 and TRBJ2-1, reads DVKVTQSSRYLVKRTGEKVFLECVQDMDHENMFWYRQDPGLGLRLIYFSYDVKMKEKGDIPEGYSVSREKKERFSLILESASTNQTSMYLCASSQSKLAGENEQFFGPGTRLTVL.